Shown below are 19 T cell receptor beta chains from a single sample sequenced in a study of identical twins. One entry per CDR3 protein results from TCRdb running MiXCR on the 5' RACE reads. The sample yields roughly 220,000 distinct CDR3 sequences, roughly 7.1% seen once. Separately, the same data were catalogued under a study of T cells expressing NK-cell markers.

Sequenced: CD8+ T cells sorted from blood. Receptor source: a woman between 18 and 29 years old in good health.

There are many counts of this clonotype. The rearrangement uses TRBV7-9 and TRBJ2-7; D uncertain. Germline V gives CDR1 SEHNR, CDR2 FQNEAQ (reference sequence). V was pared by 5 bases and J by 3 bases, with 11 bases between. This CDR3 is built from 13 residues. The CDR3 region has the DNA TGTGCCAGCAGCCAAAGTACACGCTACGAGCAGTACTTC. It is translated as CASSQSTRYEQYF.

This clonotype was seen repeatedly, ten times or more. The gene calls are TRBV12-3 or TRBV12-4 and TRBJ2-1; no firm D call. Trimming left V 10 bases short and J 13 bases short, with 17 bases between. CDR3 length: 11 residues. CDR3 amino acids: CATCRLGYQFF. The CDR3 region has the DNA TGTGCCACCTGCCGCCTGGGCTACCAGTTCTTC.

Only a few counts were recorded for this clonotype. The chain couples TRBV3-1 to TRBJ2-2, with a weak D call TRBD2 (5 bases). Per germline, CDR1 LGHDT and CDR2 YNNKEL (reference sequence). The germline V and J ends were trimmed by 0 bases and 1 base, with 12 bases remaining between them. The CDR3 loop spans 17 amino acids. CDR3 loop: CASSQDLGGQNTGELFF. As DNA, the CDR3 is TGTGCCAGCAGCCAAGACCTTGGAGGTCAGAACACCGGGGAGCTGTTTTTT.

This clonotype was observed many times. This chain joins TRBV7-9 and TRBJ2-7; D gene ambiguous. CDR1 SEHNR and CDR2 FQNEAQ come from the germline V gene (reference sequence). This CDR3 spans 12 amino acids. V lost 5 bases and J lost 7, with 12 bases in between. The CDR3 loop is CASSPPVGEQYF. The CDR3 coding sequence is TGTGCCAGCAGCCCCCCGGTGGGTGAGCAGTACTTC.

The CDR3 sequence: CSVESGGNTEAFF. The CDR3 nucleotides are TGCAGCGTTGAGTCGGGGGGGAACACTGAAGCTTTCTTT. The V gene is TRBV29-1, the J gene TRBJ1-1; tentatively, D is TRBD1 (5 bases). CDR3 length: 13 amino acids. Germline CDR1 reads SQVTM; CDR2 reads ANQGSEA. Trimming pared 3 bases from V and 1 base from J, leaving 9 bases between.

This clonotype turned up a few times. The rearrangement joins TRBV6-1 to TRBJ1-6, with 7 bases fitting TRBD1. The CDR3 sequence is 14 residues long. Germline V gene lookup returns CDR1 MNHNS and CDR2 SASEGT. J was trimmed by 7 bases and V by 6 bases; bases with no gene match: 6. Here the CDR3 DNA reads TGTGCCAGCAGACGGGACAGCTACAATTCACCCCTCCACTTT. Its translation is CASRRDSYNSPLHF.

This clonotype was detected many times. The chain is built from TRBV29-1 and TRBJ1-4; D ambiguous. Trimming removed 7 bases at V and 9 bases at J, with 15 bases between. The CDR3 spans 12 residues. In germline, CDR1 is SQVTM, CDR2 ANQGSEA. CDR3 in DNA: TGCAGCGCCGGAAGAGGACTGCAAAAACTGTTTTTT. Translating it yields CSAGRGLQKLFF.

This clonotype was detected ten times or more. The gene calls are TRBV5-1 and TRBJ2-7, with 9 bases that match TRBD1. The CDR3 sequence is 15 residues long. Germline lookup yields CDR1 SGHRS and CDR2 YFSETQ. Trimming at V came to 0 bases and at J to 2 bases, leaving 3 bases not matched to a gene. The CDR3 region has the DNA TGCGCCAGCAGCTTGGCCGGGACAGGGACCTACGAGCAGTACTTC. Translation gives CASSLAGTGTYEQYF.

The chain uses TRBV3-1 and TRBJ1-2; D is ambiguous. This CDR3 has 10 residues. The germline gives CDR1 LGHDT, CDR2 YNNKEL (reference sequence). Trimming took off 9 bases at V and 7 bases at J, with 9 bases between the two ends. The DNA of the CDR3 is TGTGCCAGACCGGAGGGTGGCTACACCTTC. Translated: CARPEGGYTF.

The chain joins TRBV6-1 to TRBJ1-1; TRBD1 matches 7 bases. Germline V lookup: CDR1 MNHNS, CDR2 SASEGT. This CDR3 is 12 amino acids long. V trimming: 10 bases; J trimming: 6 bases; junction bases outside the gene matches: 8. The CDR3 coding sequence is TGTGCCATCTCTGACAGGGCTTCTGAAGCTTTCTTT. This encodes CAISDRASEAFF.

DNA of the CDR3: TGTGCCAGCAGAAGAGCGGGGATTAACTACGAGCAGTACTTC. It specifies CASRRAGINYEQYF. The genes are TRBV6-1 and TRBJ2-7, with 7 bases fitting TRBD2. The CDR3 length is 14 residues. Germline V gene sequence: CDR1 MNHNS, CDR2 SASEGT. The trim removed 6 bases at V and 3 bases at J, leaving 8 bases unmatched.

This clonotype came up a few times. The rearrangement uses TRBV7-9 and TRBJ1-4; 7 bases agree with TRBD1. This CDR3 spans 14 amino acids. The germline V gene encodes CDR1 SEHNR and CDR2 FQNEAQ (reference sequence). Losses at the gene ends were 3 bases for V and 8 bases for J; bases not matched to a gene: 6. CDR3 amino acids: CASSFDREREKLFF. The CDR3 nucleotides read TGTGCCAGCAGCTTTGACAGGGAGCGAGAAAAACTGTTTTTT.

This clonotype was detected ten times or more. The V call is TRBV11-2, the J call TRBJ2-1; D unresolved. Germline CDR1 is SGHAT and CDR2 is FQNNGV. CDR3 length: 13 residues. Trimming left V 1 base short and J 6 bases short, with 7 bases between. CDR3 region: CASSLVLANEQFF. DNA for the CDR3: TGTGCCAGCAGCTTAGTCCTGGCCAATGAGCAGTTCTTC. The entire variable domain, with the rest obtained from reference TRBV11-2 and TRBJ2-1, is as follows: EAGVAQSPRYKIIEKRQSVAFWCNPISGHATLYWYQQILGQGPKLLIQFQNNGVVDDSQLPKDRFSAERLKGVDSTLKIQPAKLEDSAVYLCASSLVLANEQFFGPGTRLTVL.

A few counts support this clonotype. The conserved closing phenylalanine or tryptophan is absent in this CDR3, likely reflecting a read error. V gene TRBV12-3 or TRBV12-4 combines with J gene TRBJ1-1; 8 bases are a match to TRBD1. This CDR3 has 11 amino acids. Trimming at V came to 10 bases and at J to 9 bases, leaving 7 bases not matched to a gene. The chain's CDR3 is CATSRQGKAFS. The CDR3 DNA sequence: TGTGCCACATCCCGACAGGGGAAAGCTTTCTCT.

The genes are TRBV4-2 and TRBJ1-1, with D maybe TRBD1 (5 bases). Trimming removed 3 bases at V and 5 bases at J, with 16 bases between. The CDR3 spans 15 residues. Germline CDR1 and CDR2: LGHNA and YNFKEQ. The CDR3 loop reads CASSHRDAEGTEAFF. Written as DNA, the CDR3 is TGTGCCAGCAGCCACCGGGACGCTGAGGGGACTGAAGCTTTCTTT.

V and J are TRBV27 and TRBJ2-7; D is uncertain. CDR1 is MNHEY, CDR2 SMNVEV, per germline (reference sequence). This CDR3 spans 14 amino acids. Trimming removed 5 bases at V and 4 bases at J, with 15 bases between. CDR3 residues: CASSEAVPPYEQYF. The CDR3 DNA is TGTGCCAGCAGTGAGGCGGTCCCCCCGTACGAGCAGTACTTC.

The V gene is TRBV12-3 or TRBV12-4, the J gene TRBJ2-1; D is undetermined. The V gene lost 4 bases and the J gene lost 4 bases, with 5 bases spanning the gap. This CDR3 contains 12 residues. The CDR3 sequence is CASSSMYNEQFF. CDR3 nucleotides: TGTGCCAGCAGTTCCATGTACAATGAGCAGTTCTTC.

This clonotype came up a few times. The rearrangement uses TRBV6-1 and TRBJ2-1, with D possibly matching TRBD1 (5 bases). V was cut by 5 bases and J by 9 bases, with 20 bases left in between. The germline CDR1 and CDR2 sequences are MNHNS and SASEGT. The CDR3 sequence is 15 residues long. CDR3 in amino acids: CASSSILGVLGEQFF. The CDR3 DNA sequence: TGTGCCAGCAGTAGCATTCTAGGGGTTTTAGGTGAGCAGTTCTTC.

This clonotype was counted ten times or more. This sequence joins TRBV4-1 and TRBJ2-5; 8 bases fit TRBD1. Trimming cost V 4 bases and J 5 bases; bases outside gene matches: 12. Germline CDR1 MGHRA, CDR2 YSYEKL. The length of the CDR3 is 16 residues. The CDR3 DNA sequence: TGCGCCAGCAGCCCACAAGGGACAGGCTCTGGGGAGACCCAGTACTTC. The encoded protein is CASSPQGTGSGETQYF.